Listed here are 21 T cell receptor beta chains from one sample, sequenced in a study of identical twins (dated by TCRdb to the mid-2010s). Receptor libraries were prepared by 5' RACE. This sample was sequenced with an Illumina HiSeq 2000. The raw public reads went through TCRdb reprocessing: fastp at Q25, MiXCR clone calling, in-frame beta chains kept. One record per CDR3 amino acid sequence lists the most common genes and DNA. For this sample there are a few hundred thousand distinct CDR3 sequences; over 8.5% appear just once. The ten largest clones add up to more than 2.5% of the sample. These same data were also listed under a study on yellow fever vaccine responses in identical twins.

The sequenced material came from PBMCs. The receptors shown here come from a woman in her late teens or twenties in good health.

The table lists this clonotype with a few counts. This chain links TRBV6-2 or TRBV6-3 with TRBJ2-7, with D perhaps matching TRBD1 (6 bases). Germline CDR1 reads MNHEY; CDR2 reads SVGEGT. Deletions cut 6 bases from V and 0 bases from J, with 24 bases between. The CDR3 extends over 18 amino acids. The DNA for the CDR3 is TGTGCCAGCAGCTGGGACACCGGTTCTTCCAGGCGCTCCTACGAGCAGTACTTC. It specifies CASSWDTGSSRRSYEQYF.

This clonotype showed up just a few times. The chain employs TRBV6-1 and TRBJ1-6; D unclear. This CDR3 is 13 amino acids long. CDR1 is MNHNS and CDR2 is SASEGT in the germline V gene. V was pared by 7 bases and J by 9 bases, with 13 bases between. This CDR3 reads CASTGVRSSPLHF. The DNA for the CDR3 is TGTGCCAGCACTGGGGTTCGTTCTTCACCCCTCCACTTT.

The chain combines TRBV20-1 with TRBJ2-7, with TRBD2 matching over 11 bases. Germline values: CDR1 DFQATT, CDR2 SNEGSKA (reference sequence). The CDR3 is 15 residues long. V trimming: 3 bases; J trimming: 12 bases; junction bases outside the gene matches: 16. Here the CDR3 reads CSASPLAGASSPGYF. CDR3 DNA sequence: TGCAGTGCTAGCCCACTAGCGGGGGCCTCAAGCCCGGGGTACTTC.

This clonotype was detected ten times or more. The chain has TRBV14 and TRBJ2-2; no definite D call. CDR1 is SGHDN and CDR2 is FVKESK in the germline V gene. The V gene lost 3 bases and the J gene lost 6 bases, with 11 bases spanning the gap. This CDR3 is 14 amino acids long. Written as DNA, the CDR3 is TGTGCCAGCAGCCATTATGGGTTGCCCGGGGAGCTGTTTTTT. It translates to CASSHYGLPGELFF.

This clonotype was counted at least ten times. This chain links TRBV5-1 with TRBJ2-7; D assignment may be TRBD1 or TRBD2 (5 bases each). With 0 bases removed from V and 0 bases from J, the gap between germline ends came to 10 bases. The length of the CDR3 is 15 residues. CDR1 SGHRS and CDR2 YFSETQ come from the germline V gene. The CDR3, as DNA: TGCGCCAGCAGCTTGGGCAGGGACGCCTCCTACGAGCAGTACTTC. This translates into CASSLGRDASYEQYF. The complete variable domain, with remaining parts taken from reference TRBV5-1 and TRBJ2-7, reads KAGVTQTPRYLIKTRGQQVTLSCSPISGHRSVSWYQQTPGQGLQFLFEYFSETQRNKGNFPGRFSGRQFSNSRSEMNVSTLELGDSALYLCASSLGRDASYEQYFGPGTRLTVT.

This rearrangement joins TRBV7-3 to TRBJ2-3; the D gene is possibly TRBD1 (5 bases). The V gene's germline CDR1 is SGHTA and CDR2 FQGTGA. The CDR3 spans 16 residues. The germline V and J ends were trimmed by 3 bases and 0 bases, with 13 bases remaining between them. The CDR3 sequence is CASSLNSGASTDTQYF. CDR3 coding DNA: TGTGCCAGCAGCTTGAACAGTGGGGCGAGCACAGATACGCAGTATTTT.

This sequence joins TRBV5-1 and TRBJ2-1; possibly TRBD1 for D (6 bases). Germline-derived CDR1 and CDR2 are SGHRS and YFSETQ. The CDR3 consists of 12 residues. Deletions cut 0 bases from V and 16 bases from J, with 14 bases between. This chain's CDR3 is CASSLDRASSFF. The CDR3 bases are TGCGCCAGCAGCTTGGACAGGGCGTCGAGTTTCTTC.

This clonotype was seen ten or more times. This rearrangement joins TRBV29-1 to TRBJ2-7; 8 bases align to TRBD1. After removal of 4 bases from V and 2 bases from J, the junction contained 10 bases not matched to a gene. The CDR3 extends over 15 amino acids. In germline, CDR1 is SQVTM, CDR2 ANQGSEA. CDR3 in amino acids: CSVGIGQGETYEQYF. As DNA, the CDR3 is TGCAGCGTTGGAATCGGACAGGGCGAAACCTACGAGCAGTACTTC.

This chain joins TRBV7-9 and TRBJ1-6; TRBD1 aligns across 11 bases. J gave up 9 bases and V 4 bases, and 2 bases lay outside the gene matches. Germline V gene lookup returns CDR1 SEHNR and CDR2 FQNEAQ (reference sequence). The length of the CDR3 is 14 residues. CDR3 loop: CASSYGTGGSPLHF. CDR3 in DNA: TGTGCCAGCAGCTACGGGACAGGGGGTTCACCCCTCCACTTT.

This clonotype was counted between two and nine times. The chain carries TRBV29-1 and TRBJ2-7; D tentatively reads TRBD1 or TRBD2 (5 bases each). V shed 0 bases and J shed 1 base, with 13 bases lying between them. Germline V gene data show CDR1 as SQVTM and CDR2 as ANQGSEA. The CDR3 sequence is 15 residues long. CDR3: CSVEDHRDGSYEQYF. The CDR3 region has the DNA TGCAGCGTTGAAGATCATAGGGACGGGTCCTACGAGCAGTACTTC.

The chain combines TRBV7-6 with TRBJ2-1; TRBD1 agrees at 9 bases. Trimming cost V 3 bases and J 3 bases; bases outside gene matches: 6. This CDR3 spans 16 amino acids. The V gene's germline CDR1 is SGHVS and CDR2 FNYEAQ. The CDR3, as DNA: TGTGCCAGCAGCTTTCCGGACAGGGGCGTCTACAATGAGCAGTTCTTC. Translated, it gives CASSFPDRGVYNEQFF. Looking up the rest from reference TRBV7-6 and TRBJ2-1 gives the full variable domain: GAGVSQSPRYKVTKRGQDVALRCDPISGHVSLYWYRQALGQGPEFLTYFNYEAQQDKSGLPNDRFSAERPEGSISTLTIQRTEQRDSAMYRCASSFPDRGVYNEQFFGPGTRLTVL.

This clonotype was detected ten times or more. The V gene is TRBV5-1, the J gene TRBJ2-2; D possibly corresponds to TRBD1 (6 bases). V was shortened by 9 bases and J by 0 bases, with 12 bases between the two germline ends. The germline gives CDR1 SGHRS, CDR2 YFSETQ. CDR3 length equals 14 residues. The CDR3 nucleotides read TGCGCCACCCAGGACAGAACGAACACCGGGGAGCTGTTTTTT. As protein: CATQDRTNTGELFF.

This clonotype was observed a handful of times. The V gene is TRBV20-1, the J gene TRBJ2-2, with a possible D match to TRBD2 (5 bases). The germline gives CDR1 DFQATT, CDR2 SNEGSKA (reference sequence). There are 15 residues in the CDR3. The V end was cut by 0 bases, the J end by 2 bases, with 10 bases between. This CDR3 is CSARDPRLNTGELFF. CDR3 bases: TGCAGTGCTAGAGATCCTAGACTAAACACCGGGGAGCTGTTTTTT.

V and J are TRBV7-9 and TRBJ2-6; unclear D gene. The CDR3 spans 16 residues. Looked up from germline, CDR1 is SEHNR and CDR2 is FQNEAQ (reference sequence). Trimming took off 5 bases at V and 2 bases at J, with 13 bases between the two ends. CDR3 nucleotide sequence: TGTGCCAGCAGCCCCCACTTGGGTGCTGGGGCCAACGTCCTGACTTTC. Its translation is CASSPHLGAGANVLTF.

The rearrangement links TRBV7-2 to TRBJ2-1, with a tentative D call TRBD2 (5 bases). The CDR3 has 15 amino acids. Germline V gives CDR1 SGHTA, CDR2 FQGNSA. Trimming took off 3 bases at V and 9 bases at J, with 18 bases between the two ends. CDR3: CASSFISGEVSEQFF. As DNA, the CDR3 is TGTGCCAGCAGCTTCATCTCCGGGGAAGTTAGTGAGCAGTTCTTC.

This clonotype showed up many times. The V and J genes are TRBV21-1 and TRBJ2-7. TRBV21-1 is a pseudogene locus. The CDR3 covers 15 residues. The chain's CDR3 is CASSPNNKTDYEQYF. For the CDR3, the DNA is TGTGCCAGCAGCCCGAATAACAAGACGGACTACGAGCAGTACTTC.

The CDR3, as DNA: TGCAGCGTTGAGAGGTTAGGCTATGGCTACACCTTC. Amino acid sequence: CSVERLGYGYTF. The chain uses TRBV29-1 and TRBJ1-2; D is undetermined. CDR3 length: 12 amino acids. Deletions cut 3 bases from V and 4 bases from J, with 9 bases between. Germline assignment: CDR1 SQVTM and CDR2 ANQGSEA.

V and J are TRBV7-2 and TRBJ2-3, with 7 bases fitting TRBD2. The length of the CDR3 is 15 residues. J was trimmed by 4 bases and V by 5 bases; bases with no gene match: 9. CDR1 and CDR2 (germline): SGHTA, FQGNSA. DNA of the CDR3: TGTGCCAGCAGCCCCGGACTAGAGGGTCCAGATACGCAGTATTTT. Amino acid sequence: CASSPGLEGPDTQYF.

This clonotype was recorded at least ten times. The chain couples TRBV15 to TRBJ2-3, with D possibly matching TRBD1 (5 bases). There are 15 residues in the CDR3. Germline V gene data show CDR1 as LNHNV and CDR2 as YYDKDF (reference sequence). V gave up 0 bases and J gave up 2 bases, with 9 bases separating them. CDR3 in DNA: TGTGCCACCAGCAGAGAGGACAAACCCACAGATACGCAGTATTTT. It yields the protein CATSREDKPTDTQYF. Full variable domain (missing parts from reference TRBV15 and TRBJ2-3): DAMVIQNPRYQVTQFGKPVTLSCSQTLNHNVMYWYQQKSSQAPKLLFHYYDKDFNNEADTPDNFQSRRPNTSFCFLDIRSPGLGDTAMYLCATSREDKPTDTQYFGPGTRLTVL.

V usage is TRBV2 and J usage is TRBJ1-1; 9 nucleotides match TRBD1. Trimming cost V 6 bases and J 3 bases; bases outside gene matches: 2. The length of the CDR3 is 13 residues. Germline V gene sequence: CDR1 SNHLY, CDR2 FYNNEI. The CDR3 DNA reads TGTGCCAGCAGAGACAGGGGGGACACTGAAGCTTTCTTT. Amino acids: CASRDRGDTEAFF.

The table lists this clonotype with many counts. The chain carries TRBV20-1 and TRBJ2-7; 10 nucleotides align to TRBD2. The junction had 10 bases not matched to a gene; V was cut back by 4 bases and J by 7 bases. The CDR3 runs to 14 residues. The germline V gene encodes CDR1 DFQATT and CDR2 SNEGSKA (reference sequence). Here the CDR3 DNA reads TGCAGTGCTACGTCTAGCGGGAGAGCCCGGGAGCAGTACTTC. Translated, it gives CSATSSGRAREQYF.